This TCR beta chain is from a study of blood T cell repertoires in COVID-19. Libraries were prepared by immunoSEQ multiplex PCR; TCRdb keeps only in-frame clonotypes and omits some of them. The sample carries 200,000 or so clones, 60% to 85% recorded once. Germline CDR1 is MNHEY and CDR2 is SVGAGI. The CDR3 length is 13 residues. V trimming: 10 bases; J trimming: 10 bases; junction bases outside the gene matches: 8. Sample: peripheral blood. The rearrangement uses TRBV6-5 and TRBJ1-6; TRBD1 matches at 9 bases. This receptor was taken from a man in his 60s with active or convalescent COVID-19. The CDR3 region has the DNA TGTGCCACCCAGACAGGGGGACAATCACCCCTCCACTTT. Translation: CATQTGGQSPLHF.